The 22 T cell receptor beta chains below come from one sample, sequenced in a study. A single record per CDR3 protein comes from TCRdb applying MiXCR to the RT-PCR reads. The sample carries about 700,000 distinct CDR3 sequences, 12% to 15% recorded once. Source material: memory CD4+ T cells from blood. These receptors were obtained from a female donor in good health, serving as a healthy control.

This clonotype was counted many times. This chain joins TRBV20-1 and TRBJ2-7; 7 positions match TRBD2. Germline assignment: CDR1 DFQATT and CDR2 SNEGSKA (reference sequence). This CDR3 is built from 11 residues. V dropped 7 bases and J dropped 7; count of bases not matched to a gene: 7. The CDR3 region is CSGRGAGEQYF. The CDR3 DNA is TGCAGTGGTAGGGGAGCGGGAGAGCAGTACTTC.

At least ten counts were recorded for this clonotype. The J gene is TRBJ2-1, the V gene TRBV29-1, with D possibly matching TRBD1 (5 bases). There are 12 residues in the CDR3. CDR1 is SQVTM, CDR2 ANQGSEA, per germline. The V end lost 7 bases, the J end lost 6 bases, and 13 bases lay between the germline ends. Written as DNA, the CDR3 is TGCAGCGCCAGGGCAAATAGCAATGAGCAGTTCTTC. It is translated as CSARANSNEQFF.

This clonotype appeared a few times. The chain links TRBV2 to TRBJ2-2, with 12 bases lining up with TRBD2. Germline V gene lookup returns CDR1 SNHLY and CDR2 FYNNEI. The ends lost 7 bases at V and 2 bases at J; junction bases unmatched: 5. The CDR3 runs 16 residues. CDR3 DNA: TGTGCCAGCACCGGACTAGCGGGAATTAACACCGGGGAGCTGTTTTTT. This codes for CASTGLAGINTGELFF.

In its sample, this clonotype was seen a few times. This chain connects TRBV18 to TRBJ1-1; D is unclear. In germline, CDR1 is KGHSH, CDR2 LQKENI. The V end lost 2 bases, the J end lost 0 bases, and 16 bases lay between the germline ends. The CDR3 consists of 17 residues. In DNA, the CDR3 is TGTGCCAGCTCACCATACGACCTCCGGGCCGTGAACACTGAAGCTTTCTTT. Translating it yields CASSPYDLRAVNTEAFF.

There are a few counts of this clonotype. The chain's CDR3 is CASSLMAGSDSPLHF. In nucleotides, the CDR3 is TGTGCCAGCAGCTTAATGGCAGGGAGTGATTCACCCCTCCACTTT. The V and J genes are TRBV7-9 and TRBJ1-6, with a possible D match to TRBD1 (5 bases). V lost 2 bases and J lost 8, with 13 bases in between. In germline, CDR1 is SEHNR, CDR2 FQNEAQ (reference sequence). This CDR3 comprises 15 residues.

CDR3 protein: CASSVGGFTGELFF. The CDR3 coding sequence is TGTGCCAGCAGCGTAGGAGGGTTCACCGGGGAGCTGTTTTTT. The chain is built from TRBV9 and TRBJ2-2, with a weak D call TRBD2 (5 bases). Deletions cut 0 bases from V and 4 bases from J, with 7 bases between. The germline V gene encodes CDR1 SGDLS and CDR2 YYNGEE. The length of the CDR3 is 14 residues.

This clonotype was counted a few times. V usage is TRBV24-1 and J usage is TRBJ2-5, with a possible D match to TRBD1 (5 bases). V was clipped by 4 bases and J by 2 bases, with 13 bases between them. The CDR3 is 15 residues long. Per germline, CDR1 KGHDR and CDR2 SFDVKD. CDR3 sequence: CATSDSLQGQETQYF. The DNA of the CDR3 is TGTGCCACCAGTGACTCCCTCCAGGGTCAAGAGACCCAGTACTTC.

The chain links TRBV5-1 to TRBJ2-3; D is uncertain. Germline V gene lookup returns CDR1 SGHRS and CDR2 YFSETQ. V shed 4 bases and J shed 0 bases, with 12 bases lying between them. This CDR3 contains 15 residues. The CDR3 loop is CASSQELSSTDTQYF. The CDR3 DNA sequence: TGCGCCAGCAGCCAAGAACTATCTAGCACAGATACGCAGTATTTT.

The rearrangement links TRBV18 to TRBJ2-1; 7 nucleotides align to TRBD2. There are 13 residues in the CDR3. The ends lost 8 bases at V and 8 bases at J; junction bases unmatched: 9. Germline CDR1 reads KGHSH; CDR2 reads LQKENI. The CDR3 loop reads CASGGEVGHEQFF. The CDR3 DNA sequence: TGTGCCAGCGGGGGGGAAGTTGGCCATGAGCAGTTCTTC.

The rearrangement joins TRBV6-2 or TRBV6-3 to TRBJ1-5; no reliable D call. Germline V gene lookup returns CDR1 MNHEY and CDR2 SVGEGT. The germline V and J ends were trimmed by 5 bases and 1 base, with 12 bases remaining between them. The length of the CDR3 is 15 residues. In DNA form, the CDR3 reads TGTGCCAGCAGTCCAATGGGGAGAAGCAATCAGCCCCAGCATTTT. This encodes CASSPMGRSNQPQHF.

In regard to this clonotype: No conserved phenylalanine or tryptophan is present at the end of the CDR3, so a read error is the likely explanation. The CDR3: CASSVGLANTRELFL. The CDR3 nucleotides read TGTGCCAGCAGCGTAGGACTAGCGAACACCAGGGAGCTGTTTCTT. The chain employs TRBV6-5 and TRBJ2-2; 9 bases agree with TRBD2. The CDR3 loop spans 15 amino acids. The V gene's germline CDR1 is MNHEY and CDR2 SVGAGI.

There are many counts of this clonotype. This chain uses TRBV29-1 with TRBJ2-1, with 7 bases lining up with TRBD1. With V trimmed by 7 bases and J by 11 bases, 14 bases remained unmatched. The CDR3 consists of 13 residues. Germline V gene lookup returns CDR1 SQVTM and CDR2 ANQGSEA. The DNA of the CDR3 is TGCAGCGCTTTCTACAGGGGATCCGGGCAGCAGTTCTTC. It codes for CSAFYRGSGQQFF.

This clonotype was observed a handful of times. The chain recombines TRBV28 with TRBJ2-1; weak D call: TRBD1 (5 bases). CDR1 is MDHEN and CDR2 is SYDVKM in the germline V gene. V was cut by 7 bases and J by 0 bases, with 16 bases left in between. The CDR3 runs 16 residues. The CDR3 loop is CASTVRQPFSYNEQFF. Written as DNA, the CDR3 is TGTGCCAGCACCGTGAGACAGCCCTTCTCCTACAATGAGCAGTTCTTC.

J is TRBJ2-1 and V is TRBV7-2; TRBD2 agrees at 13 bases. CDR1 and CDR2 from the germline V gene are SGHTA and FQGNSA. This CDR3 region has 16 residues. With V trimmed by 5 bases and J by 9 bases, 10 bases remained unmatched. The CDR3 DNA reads TGTGCCAGCAGCGTGGGCGGGGGACTAGCGGGAAGTGAGCAGTTCTTC. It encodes CASSVGGGLAGSEQFF. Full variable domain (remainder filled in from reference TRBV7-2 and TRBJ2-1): GAGVSQSPSNKVTEKGKDVELRCDPISGHTALYWYRQSLGQGLEFLIYFQGNSAPDKSGLPSDRFSAERTGGSVSTLTIQRTQQEDSAVYLCASSVGGGLAGSEQFFGPGTRLTVL.

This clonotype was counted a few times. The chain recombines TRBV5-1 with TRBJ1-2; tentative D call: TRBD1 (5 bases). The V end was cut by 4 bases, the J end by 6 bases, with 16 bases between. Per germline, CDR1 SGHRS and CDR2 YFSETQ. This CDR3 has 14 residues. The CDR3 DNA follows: TGCGCCAGCAGCCCCGGGACTTGGGAAGATGGCTACACCTTC. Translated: CASSPGTWEDGYTF.

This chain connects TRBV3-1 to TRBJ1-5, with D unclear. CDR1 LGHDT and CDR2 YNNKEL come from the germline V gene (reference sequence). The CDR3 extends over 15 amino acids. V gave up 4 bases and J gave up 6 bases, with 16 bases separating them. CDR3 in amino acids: CASSPQAGGVQPQHF. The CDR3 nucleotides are TGTGCCAGCAGCCCCCAAGCCGGCGGGGTTCAGCCCCAGCATTTT.

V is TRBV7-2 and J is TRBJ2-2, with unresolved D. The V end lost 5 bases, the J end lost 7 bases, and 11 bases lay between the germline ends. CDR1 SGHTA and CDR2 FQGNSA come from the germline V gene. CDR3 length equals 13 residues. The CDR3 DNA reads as TGTGCCAGCAGCCGTGGACGGAGCGGGGAGCTGTTTTTT. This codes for CASSRGRSGELFF. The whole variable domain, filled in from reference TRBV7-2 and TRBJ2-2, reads GAGVSQSPSNKVTEKGKDVELRCDPISGHTALYWYRQSLGQGLEFLIYFQGNSAPDKSGLPSDRFSAERTGGSVSTLTIQRTQQEDSAVYLCASSRGRSGELFFGEGSRLTVL.

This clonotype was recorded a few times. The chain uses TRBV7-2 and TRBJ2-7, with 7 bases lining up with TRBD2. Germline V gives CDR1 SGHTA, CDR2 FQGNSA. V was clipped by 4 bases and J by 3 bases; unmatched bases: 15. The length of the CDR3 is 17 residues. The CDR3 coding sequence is TGTGCCAGCAGCTCCGGGACTACCAGTGTTAGTTTCTACGAGCAGTACTTC. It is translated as CASSSGTTSVSFYEQYF.

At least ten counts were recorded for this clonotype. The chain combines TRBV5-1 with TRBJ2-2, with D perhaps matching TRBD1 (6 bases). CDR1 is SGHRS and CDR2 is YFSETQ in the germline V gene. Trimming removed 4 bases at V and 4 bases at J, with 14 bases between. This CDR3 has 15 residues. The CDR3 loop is CASSERTATTGELFF. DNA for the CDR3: TGCGCCAGCAGCGAGAGGACAGCAACCACCGGGGAGCTGTTTTTT.

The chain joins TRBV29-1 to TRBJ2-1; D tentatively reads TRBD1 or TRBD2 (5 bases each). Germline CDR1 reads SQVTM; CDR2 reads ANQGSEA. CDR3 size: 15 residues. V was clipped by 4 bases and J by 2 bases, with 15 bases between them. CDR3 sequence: CSVAAGAGPYNEQFF. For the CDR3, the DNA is TGCAGCGTTGCGGCCGGGGCAGGACCCTACAATGAGCAGTTCTTC.

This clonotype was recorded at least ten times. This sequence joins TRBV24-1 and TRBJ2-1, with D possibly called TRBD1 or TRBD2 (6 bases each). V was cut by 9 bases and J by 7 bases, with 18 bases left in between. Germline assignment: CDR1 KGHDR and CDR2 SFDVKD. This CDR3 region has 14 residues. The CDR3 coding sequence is TGTGCCACCGGGGGCGGGGAAGGCTGGAATGAGCAGTTCTTC. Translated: CATGGGEGWNEQFF.

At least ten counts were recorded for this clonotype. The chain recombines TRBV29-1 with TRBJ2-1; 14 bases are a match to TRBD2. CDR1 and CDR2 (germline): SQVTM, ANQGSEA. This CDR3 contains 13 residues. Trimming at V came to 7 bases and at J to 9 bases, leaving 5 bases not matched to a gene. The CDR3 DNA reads TGCAGCGGTGGACTAGCGGGAGGTCGTGAGCAGTTCTTC. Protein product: CSGGLAGGREQFF.